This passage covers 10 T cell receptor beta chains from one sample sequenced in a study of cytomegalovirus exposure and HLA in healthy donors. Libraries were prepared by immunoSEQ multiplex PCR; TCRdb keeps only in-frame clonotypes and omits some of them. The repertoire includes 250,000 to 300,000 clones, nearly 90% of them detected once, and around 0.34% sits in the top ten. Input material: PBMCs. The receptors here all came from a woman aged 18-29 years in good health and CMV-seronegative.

The CDR3 nucleotides are TGTGCCAGCAGAGAACCTCTAGCGGGGGGGTACAATGAGCAGTTCTTC. Translation: CASREPLAGGYNEQFF. This rearrangement joins TRBV6-6 to TRBJ2-1; 12 positions match TRBD2. The CDR3 is 16 residues long. CDR1 and CDR2 (germline): MNHNY, SVGAGI (reference sequence). Trimming removed 6 bases from V and 4 bases from J; junction bases left unmatched: 7.

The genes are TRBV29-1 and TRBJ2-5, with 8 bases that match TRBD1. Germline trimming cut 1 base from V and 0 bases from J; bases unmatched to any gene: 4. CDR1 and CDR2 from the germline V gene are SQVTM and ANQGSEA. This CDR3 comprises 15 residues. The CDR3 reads CSVEGTGGHQETQYF. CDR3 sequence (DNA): TGCAGCGTTGAAGGTACAGGGGGGCACCAAGAGACCCAGTACTTC.

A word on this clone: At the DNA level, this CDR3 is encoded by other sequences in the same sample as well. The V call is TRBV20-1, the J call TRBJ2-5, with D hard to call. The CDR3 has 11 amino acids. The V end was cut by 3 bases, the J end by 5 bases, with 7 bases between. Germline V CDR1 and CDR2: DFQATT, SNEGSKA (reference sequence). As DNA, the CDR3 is TGCAGTGCTAGGGCCCGCGAGACCCAGTACTTC. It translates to CSARARETQYF.

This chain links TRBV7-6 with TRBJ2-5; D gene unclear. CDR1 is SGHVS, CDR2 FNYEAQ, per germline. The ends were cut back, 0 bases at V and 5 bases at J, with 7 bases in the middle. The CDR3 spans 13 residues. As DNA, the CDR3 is TGTGCCAGCAGCTTAGCGGTGGGCGAGACCCAGTACTTC. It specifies CASSLAVGETQYF.

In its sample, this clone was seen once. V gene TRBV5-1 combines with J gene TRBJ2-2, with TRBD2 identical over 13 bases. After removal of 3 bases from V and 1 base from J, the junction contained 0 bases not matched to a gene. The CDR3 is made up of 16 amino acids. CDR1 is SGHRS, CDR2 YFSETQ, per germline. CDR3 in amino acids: CASSWTSGGNTGELFF. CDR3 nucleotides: TGCGCCAGCAGCTGGACTAGCGGGGGGAACACCGGGGAGCTGTTTTTT.

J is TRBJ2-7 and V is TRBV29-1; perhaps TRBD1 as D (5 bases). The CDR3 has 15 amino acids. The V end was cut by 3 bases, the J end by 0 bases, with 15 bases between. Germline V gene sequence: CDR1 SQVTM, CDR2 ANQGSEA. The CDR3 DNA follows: TGCAGCGTTGAGGTGTGGGGCAGAGACTCCTACGAGCAGTACTTC. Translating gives CSVEVWGRDSYEQYF.

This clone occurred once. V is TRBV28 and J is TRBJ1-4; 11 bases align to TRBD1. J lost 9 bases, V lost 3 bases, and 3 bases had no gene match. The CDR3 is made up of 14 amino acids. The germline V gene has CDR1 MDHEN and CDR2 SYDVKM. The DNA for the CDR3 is TGTGCCAGCAGTTTTCGGGACAGGGGGAAAAAACTGTTTTTT. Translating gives CASSFRDRGKKLFF.

The CDR3 DNA reads as TGTGCCAGTAGTATAGTCCGGGACTCGCGGGGCACCGGGGAGCTGTTTTTT. Translating gives CASSIVRDSRGTGELFF. The chain uses TRBV19 and TRBJ2-2; D possibly corresponds to TRBD2 (6 bases). V was trimmed by 1 base and J by 4 bases, leaving 16 bases between them. CDR1 and CDR2 (germline): LNHDA, SQIVND (reference sequence). CDR3 length: 17 residues.

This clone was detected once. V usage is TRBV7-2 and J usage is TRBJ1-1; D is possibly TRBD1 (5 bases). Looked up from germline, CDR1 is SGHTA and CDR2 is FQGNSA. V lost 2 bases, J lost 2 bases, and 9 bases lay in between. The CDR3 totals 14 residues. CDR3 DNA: TGTGCCAGCAGCTTACAGGGAGGAAACACTGAAGCTTTCTTT. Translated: CASSLQGGNTEAFF.

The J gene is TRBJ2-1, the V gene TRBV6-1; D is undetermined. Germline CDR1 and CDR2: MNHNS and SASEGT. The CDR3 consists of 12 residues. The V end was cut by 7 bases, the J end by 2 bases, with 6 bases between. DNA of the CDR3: TGTGCCAGCACCTCCCCCTACAATGAGCAGTTCTTC. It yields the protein CASTSPYNEQFF.